These 25 T cell receptor beta chains were sequenced from one sample in a study of cytomegalovirus exposure and HLA in healthy donors. Vbeta (60) and Jbeta (13) primers were used in the PCR. Clones were sequenced by immunoSEQ multiplex PCR, and TCRdb holds only the in-frame ones, with some missing. Here the sample spans some 270,000 clones, roughly 91% being singletons. The specimen sequenced was PBMCs. The receptors stem from a girl aged 2 to 10 in good health and CMV-seronegative.

V usage is TRBV18 and J usage is TRBJ1-5; D is undetermined. V was pared by 3 bases and J by 7 bases, with 13 bases between. The germline V gene has CDR1 KGHSH and CDR2 LQKENI. This CDR3 contains 14 residues. CDR3: CASSPPGDGQPQHF. CDR3 sequence (DNA): TGTGCCAGCTCACCTCCCGGGGATGGGCAGCCCCAGCATTTT.

V usage is TRBV19 and J usage is TRBJ2-1, with 13 positions matching TRBD2. With 1 base clipped from V and 6 bases from J, the junction kept 0 bases outside the gene matches. Germline V gives CDR1 LNHDA, CDR2 SQIVND (reference sequence). The CDR3 loop spans 15 amino acids. CDR3 bases: TGTGCCAGTAGTATAGGGACTAGCGGGAGCAATGAGCAGTTCTTC. Protein product: CASSIGTSGSNEQFF. Combining the CDR3 with reference TRBV19 and TRBJ2-1 gives the whole variable domain DGGITQSPKYLFRKEGQNVTLSCEQNLNHDAMYWYRQDPGQGLRLIYYSQIVNDFQKGDIAEGYSVSREKKESFPLTVTSAQKNPTAFYLCASSIGTSGSNEQFFGPGTRLTVL.

The chain links TRBV4-1 to TRBJ1-3, with D possibly matching TRBD1 (5 bases). Germline assignment: CDR1 MGHRA and CDR2 YSYEKL. The CDR3 runs 18 residues. The V gene lost 1 base and the J gene lost 2 bases, with 18 bases spanning the gap. The CDR3 coding sequence is TGCGCCAGCAGCCAAGTATTCTTAGCGGAGGGGCCTGGAAACACCATATATTTT. This translates into CASSQVFLAEGPGNTIYF.

The V and J genes are TRBV15 and TRBJ2-7; TRBD1 matches at 7 bases. This CDR3 comprises 18 residues. Germline V CDR1 and CDR2: LNHNV, YYDKDF (reference sequence). V dropped 3 bases and J dropped 2; count of bases not matched to a gene: 16. Here the CDR3 reads CATSSTNLQGILAYEQYF. DNA for the CDR3: TGTGCCACCAGCAGTACAAACCTACAGGGGATTTTGGCCTACGAGCAGTACTTC.

The gene calls are TRBV27 and TRBJ2-7; 7 nucleotides line up with TRBD2. CDR3 length: 14 residues. The V segment lost 5 bases and the J segment 3 bases; nucleotides outside the gene matches: 7. The V gene's germline CDR1 is MNHEY and CDR2 SMNVEV (reference sequence). The CDR3, as DNA: TGTGCCAGCAGTACTTTGACTAGCAGCTACGAGCAGTACTTC. It yields the protein CASSTLTSSYEQYF.

In this sample, this clone turned up once. The rearrangement uses TRBV6-1 and TRBJ1-4; D may be TRBD1 (5 bases). This CDR3 is 17 amino acids long. Germline CDR1 reads MNHNS; CDR2 reads SASEGT. Deletions cut 2 bases from V and 8 bases from J, with 21 bases between. CDR3 DNA sequence: TGTGCCAGCAGTGAAACGGGGGTGAATTTCCGTAAAGAAAAACTGTTTTTT. It encodes CASSETGVNFRKEKLFF.

This chain uses TRBV11-3 with TRBJ2-3; D may be TRBD1 (5 bases). With 4 bases removed from V and 1 base from J, the gap between germline ends came to 12 bases. The CDR3 is 15 amino acids. Germline CDR1 is SGHNT and CDR2 is YENEEA. As DNA, the CDR3 is TGTGCCAGCAGCTCAGGGTTTGTTGGCACAGATACGCAGTATTTT. It yields the protein CASSSGFVGTDTQYF. Full variable domain (outside the CDR3, taken from reference TRBV11-3 and TRBJ2-3): EAGVVQSPRYKIIEKKQPVAFWCNPISGHNTLYWYLQNLGQGPELLIRYENEEAVDDSQLPKDRFSAERLKGVDSTLKIQPAELGDSAVYLCASSSGFVGTDTQYFGPGTRLTVL.

The J gene is TRBJ1-1, the V gene TRBV28; maybe TRBD1 (6 bases). The V gene's germline CDR1 is MDHEN and CDR2 SYDVKM. CDR3 length: 12 residues. Trimming took 2 bases from V and 10 from J, leaving 11 bases between them. The CDR3 region is CASSLVGARAFF. The CDR3 nucleotides read TGTGCCAGCAGTTTAGTGGGGGCGCGAGCTTTCTTT. The full variable domain, rest sourced from reference TRBV28 and TRBJ1-1, is DVKVTQSSRYLVKRTGEKVFLECVQDMDHENMFWYRQDPGLGLRLIYFSYDVKMKEKGDIPEGYSVSREKKERFSLILESASTNQTSMYLCASSLVGARAFFGQGTRLTVV.

V and J are TRBV6-1 and TRBJ2-3; D gene uncertain. V was trimmed by 6 bases and J by 0 bases, leaving 10 bases between them. The CDR3 runs to 14 residues. Looked up from germline, CDR1 is MNHNS and CDR2 is SASEGT. This chain's CDR3 is CASRLTKSTDTQYF. The CDR3 DNA reads as TGTGCCAGCAGGCTAACCAAGAGCACAGATACGCAGTATTTT.

The V and J genes are TRBV6-5 and TRBJ2-7, with D unclear. CDR3 length equals 16 residues. The germline V gene encodes CDR1 MNHEY and CDR2 SVGAGI. Trimming removed 0 bases from V and 1 base from J, with 13 bases in between. The DNA of the CDR3 is TGTGCCAGCAGTTACTCCTCCACCGCAGGTTCCTACGAGCAGTACTTC. Encoded protein: CASSYSSTAGSYEQYF.

V usage is TRBV6-1 and J usage is TRBJ2-1, with D unclear. The V gene's germline CDR1 is MNHNS and CDR2 SASEGT. The CDR3 sequence is 13 residues long. V gave up 2 bases and J gave up 6 bases, with 8 bases separating them. Written as DNA, the CDR3 is TGTGCCAGCAGTGAATGGGCCGTCAATGAGCAGTTCTTC. Encoded protein: CASSEWAVNEQFF.

This chain links TRBV7-2 with TRBJ2-7, with TRBD2 as a possible D gene (7 bases). V was cut by 4 bases and J by 3 bases, with 13 bases left in between. The CDR3 extends over 14 amino acids. The V gene's germline CDR1 is SGHTA and CDR2 FQGNSA. As DNA, the CDR3 is TGTGCCAGCAGCTGGGGGGGCGGGAACTACGAGCAGTACTTC. Protein: CASSWGGGNYEQYF.

This clone has only a few counts. This sequence joins TRBV28 and TRBJ1-1; tentatively, D is TRBD1 (6 bases). This CDR3 has 12 amino acids. Between the trimmed V and J ends, which lost 6 bases and 7 bases, there was a span of 12 bases. From germline, CDR1 is MDHEN and CDR2 SYDVKM. The CDR3 loop reads CASRLQGFEAFF. The CDR3 DNA is TGTGCCAGCAGGCTTCAGGGGTTTGAAGCTTTCTTT.

V gene TRBV7-8 combines with J gene TRBJ2-7; 14 bases fit TRBD2. CDR1 and CDR2 (germline): SGHVS, FQNEAQ. Trimming removed 2 bases from V and 5 bases from J; junction bases left unmatched: 11. This CDR3 is 18 amino acids long. In DNA, the CDR3 is TGTGCCAGCAGCTTATCGTTGGGGACTAGCGGGAGTATGCACGAGCAGTACTTC. Its translation is CASSLSLGTSGSMHEQYF.

The chain combines TRBV19 with TRBJ1-5, with D perhaps TRBD1 (6 bases). With 2 bases removed from V and 0 bases from J, the gap between germline ends came to 8 bases. The CDR3 has 15 residues. The germline V gene has CDR1 LNHDA and CDR2 SQIVND (reference sequence). DNA of the CDR3: TGTGCCAGTAGTATAACAGGGTTTAGCAATCAGCCCCAGCATTTT. This translates into CASSITGFSNQPQHF.

CDR3 DNA sequence: TGTGCCAGCAGTGAGGGGACAGGGGGTTACCGCGTAGCTTTCTTT. Translation: CASSEGTGGYRVAFF. V gene TRBV2 combines with J gene TRBJ1-1; 11 bases line up with TRBD1. The germline V gene encodes CDR1 SNHLY and CDR2 FYNNEI. Trimming took 3 bases from V and 10 from J; bases not matched to a gene: 10. This CDR3 is 15 amino acids long.

V gene TRBV18 combines with J gene TRBJ2-3; 11 bases agree with TRBD2. The CDR3 has 18 amino acids. The germline V gene has CDR1 KGHSH and CDR2 LQKENI. V lost 3 bases, J lost 4 bases, and 12 bases stayed unmatched. CDR3: CASSPLILLAGDADTQYF. The CDR3 DNA follows: TGTGCCAGCTCACCCCTTATCTTACTAGCGGGGGACGCAGATACGCAGTATTTT.

The chain recombines TRBV7-2 with TRBJ2-1, with D hard to call. The CDR3 is 16 amino acids. CDR1 is SGHTA and CDR2 is FQGNSA in the germline V gene. Trimming cost V 1 base and J 6 bases, with 16 bases left between them. The CDR3 DNA follows: TGTGCCAGCAGCTTAGGGAGTCCATTCATCCCCAATGAGCAGTTCTTC. Protein: CASSLGSPFIPNEQFF. The whole variable domain, remainder taken from reference TRBV7-2 and TRBJ2-1, is GAGVSQSPSNKVTEKGKDVELRCDPISGHTALYWYRQSLGQGLEFLIYFQGNSAPDKSGLPSDRFSAERTGGSVSTLTIQRTQQEDSAVYLCASSLGSPFIPNEQFFGPGTRLTVL.

The chain recombines TRBV28 with TRBJ2-5; D might be TRBD1 (6 bases). V was clipped by 7 bases and J by 1 base, with 19 bases between them. The CDR3 is 16 amino acids. Germline assignment: CDR1 MDHEN and CDR2 SYDVKM. For the CDR3, the DNA is TGTGCCAGCAACGGCCAGGGGAGTGGGAGCCAAGAGACCCAGTACTTC. Its protein product is CASNGQGSGSQETQYF.

V usage is TRBV25-1 and J usage is TRBJ2-3; D perhaps matches TRBD2 (6 bases). Germline loops: CDR1 MGHDK, CDR2 SYGVNS. The CDR3 loop spans 14 amino acids. V lost 5 bases and J lost 3, with 12 bases in between. The CDR3 nucleotides are TGTGCCAGCAGTCCCGGGAGTCTAACAGATACGCAGTATTTT. It encodes CASSPGSLTDTQYF.

The chain employs TRBV23-1 and TRBJ1-2, with D uncertain. TRBV23-1 is an open reading frame whose function is uncertain. The CDR3 has 16 residues. V shed 2 bases and J shed 3 bases, with 16 bases lying between them. The DNA for the CDR3 is TGCGCCAGCAGTCAAGGGAACCGGGGAGGCGACTATGGCTACACCTTC. This sequence encodes CASSQGNRGGDYGYTF.

The rearrangement joins TRBV27 to TRBJ1-1; 9 bases are a match to TRBD1. V lost 7 bases and J lost 4; bases outside the gene matches: 16. CDR3 length equals 17 residues. Germline V gene data show CDR1 as MNHEY and CDR2 as SMNVEV (reference sequence). The CDR3 sequence: CASMIWTPGQGSTEAFF. As DNA, the CDR3 is TGTGCCAGCATGATTTGGACGCCGGGACAGGGAAGCACTGAAGCTTTCTTT.

In nucleotides, the CDR3 is TGTGCCAGCAGTTTCGGCTCGGGGAAGAGTCACGAGCAGTACTTC. Amino acid sequence: CASSFGSGKSHEQYF. The chain joins TRBV27 to TRBJ2-7; TRBD2 might be the D (5 bases). The length of the CDR3 is 15 residues. With 3 bases removed from V and 5 bases from J, the gap between germline ends came to 17 bases. Germline assignment: CDR1 MNHEY and CDR2 SMNVEV (reference sequence).

The V gene is TRBV5-1, the J gene TRBJ2-1; 11 bases are shared with TRBD2. V was clipped by 2 bases and J by 9 bases; unmatched bases: 10. The CDR3 sequence is 16 residues long. CDR1 is SGHRS, CDR2 YFSETQ, per germline. The CDR3, as DNA: TGCGCCAGCAGCTTTTTGACTAGCGGGGAGCAGGCTGAGCAGTTCTTC. Encoded protein: CASSFLTSGEQAEQFF.

The V and J genes are TRBV5-4 and TRBJ2-2; 9 nucleotides match TRBD2. The V segment lost 3 bases and the J segment 2 bases; nucleotides outside the gene matches: 14. Germline-derived CDR1 and CDR2 are SGHNT and YYREEE (reference sequence). The CDR3 runs 19 residues. CDR3 DNA: TGTGCCAGCAGCTGGCAGCCCAAGGTTAGCGGGAGAAACACCGGGGAGCTGTTTTTT. It is translated as CASSWQPKVSGRNTGELFF.